In this sample, the clone carrying this T cell receptor beta chain turned up a few times. One end of the junction varies from germline; a read error may be responsible. Both 60 Vbeta primers and 13 Jbeta primers went into the PCR. Method: immunoSEQ multiplex PCR; TCRdb's copy keeps in-frame clones and lacks some. The table shows 150,000 to 160,000 clones, with over 70% occurring only once. The entry originates in a study of cytomegalovirus exposure and HLA in healthy donors. The CDR3 contains 16 residues. CDR1 is SGHRS and CDR2 is YFSETQ in the germline V gene. The chain links TRBV5-1 to TRBJ1-2, with 8 bases aligning to TRBD1. Sequencing was done on a sample of PBMCs. The TCR sequence derives from a man younger than 40 in good health and CMV-seronegative. CDR3 DNA sequence: TGCGCCACCAGACCGGGCTTTGGCGGACAGGGCTATGGCTACCCCTTC. Its translation: CATRPGFGGQGYGYPF.